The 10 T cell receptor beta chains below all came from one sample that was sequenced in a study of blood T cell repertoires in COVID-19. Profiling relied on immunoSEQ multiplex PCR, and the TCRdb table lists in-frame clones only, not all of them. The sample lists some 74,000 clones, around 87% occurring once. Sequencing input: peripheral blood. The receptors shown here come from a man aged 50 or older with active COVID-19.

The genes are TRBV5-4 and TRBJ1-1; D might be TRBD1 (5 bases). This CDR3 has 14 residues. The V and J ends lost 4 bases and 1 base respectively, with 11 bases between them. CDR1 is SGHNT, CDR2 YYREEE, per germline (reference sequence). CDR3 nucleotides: TGTGCCAGCAGCGTAGACAGTGGGAACACTGAAGCTTTCTTT. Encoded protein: CASSVDSGNTEAFF.

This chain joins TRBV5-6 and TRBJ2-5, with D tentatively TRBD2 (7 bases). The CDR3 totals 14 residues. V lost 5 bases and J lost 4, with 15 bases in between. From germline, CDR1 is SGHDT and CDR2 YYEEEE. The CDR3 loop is CASRTTGGGETQYF. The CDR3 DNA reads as TGTGCCAGCAGGACTACGGGGGGCGGAGAGACCCAGTACTTC.

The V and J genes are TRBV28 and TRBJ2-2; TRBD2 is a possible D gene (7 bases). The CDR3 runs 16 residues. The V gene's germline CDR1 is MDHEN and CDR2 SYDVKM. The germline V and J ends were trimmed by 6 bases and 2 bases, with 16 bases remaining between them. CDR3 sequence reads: CASSPRRGGNTGELFF. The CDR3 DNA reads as TGTGCCAGCAGCCCCCGTAGGGGGGGAAACACCGGGGAGCTGTTTTTT.

CDR3 region: CAIGAGRRDTQYF. The CDR3 coding sequence is TGTGCCATCGGGGCCGGGAGGCGGGATACGCAGTATTTT. The rearrangement joins TRBV19 to TRBJ2-3; 7 bases align to TRBD2. The CDR3 loop spans 13 amino acids. CDR1 and CDR2 from the germline V gene are LNHDA and SQIVND (reference sequence). V lost 10 bases and J lost 6; bases outside the gene matches: 10.

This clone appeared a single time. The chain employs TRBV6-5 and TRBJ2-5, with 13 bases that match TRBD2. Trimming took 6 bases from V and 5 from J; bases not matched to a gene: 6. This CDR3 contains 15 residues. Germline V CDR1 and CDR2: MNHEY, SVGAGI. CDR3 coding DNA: TGTGCCAGCAGAACGACTAGCGGGAGGATTGAGACCCAGTACTTC. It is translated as CASRTTSGRIETQYF.

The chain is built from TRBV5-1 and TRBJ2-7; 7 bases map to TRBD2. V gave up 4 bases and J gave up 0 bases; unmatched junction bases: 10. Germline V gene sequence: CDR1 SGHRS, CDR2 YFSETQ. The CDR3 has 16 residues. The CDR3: CASSLIGGGSSYEQYF. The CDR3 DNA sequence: TGCGCCAGCAGCCTCATTGGGGGGGGTTCCTCCTACGAGCAGTACTTC.

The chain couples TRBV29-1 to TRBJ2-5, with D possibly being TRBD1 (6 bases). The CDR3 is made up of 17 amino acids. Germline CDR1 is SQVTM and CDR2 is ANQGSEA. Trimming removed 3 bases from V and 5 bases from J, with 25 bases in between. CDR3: CSVDEGRADSQGETQYF. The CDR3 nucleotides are TGCAGCGTTGACGAAGGGCGTGCGGACTCCCAGGGGGAGACCCAGTACTTC.

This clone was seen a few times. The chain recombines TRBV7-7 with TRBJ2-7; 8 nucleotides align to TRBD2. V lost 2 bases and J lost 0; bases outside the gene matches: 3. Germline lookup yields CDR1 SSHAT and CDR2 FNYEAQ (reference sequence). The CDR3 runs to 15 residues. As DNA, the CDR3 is TGTGCCAGCAGCTTAAGAGCGGGAGTCTCCTACGAGCAGTACTTC. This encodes CASSLRAGVSYEQYF.

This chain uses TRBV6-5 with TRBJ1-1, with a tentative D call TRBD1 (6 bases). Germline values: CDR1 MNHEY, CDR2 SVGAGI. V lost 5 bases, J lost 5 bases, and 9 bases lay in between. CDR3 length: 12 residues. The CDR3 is CASSLRGTEAFF. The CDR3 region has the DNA TGTGCCAGCAGTCTAAGGGGGACTGAAGCTTTCTTT.

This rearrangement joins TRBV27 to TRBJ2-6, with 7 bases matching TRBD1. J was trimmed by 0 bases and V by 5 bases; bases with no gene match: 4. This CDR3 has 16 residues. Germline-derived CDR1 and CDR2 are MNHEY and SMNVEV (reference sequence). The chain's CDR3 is CASSPGQNSGANVLTF. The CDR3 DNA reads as TGTGCCAGCAGTCCGGGACAGAACTCTGGGGCCAACGTCCTGACTTTC.